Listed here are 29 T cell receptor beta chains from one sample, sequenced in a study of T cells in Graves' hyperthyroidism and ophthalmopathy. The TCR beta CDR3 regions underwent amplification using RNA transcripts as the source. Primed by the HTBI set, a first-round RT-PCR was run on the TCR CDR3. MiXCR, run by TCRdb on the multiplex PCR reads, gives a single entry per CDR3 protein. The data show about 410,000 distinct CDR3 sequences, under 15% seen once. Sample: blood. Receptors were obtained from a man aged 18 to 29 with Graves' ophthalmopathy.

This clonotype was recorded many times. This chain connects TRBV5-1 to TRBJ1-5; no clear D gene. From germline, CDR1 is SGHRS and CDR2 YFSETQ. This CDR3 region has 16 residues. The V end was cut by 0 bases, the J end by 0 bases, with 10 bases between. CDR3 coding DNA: TGCGCCAGCAGCTTGGGCCCGGAGTATAGCAATCAGCCCCAGCATTTT. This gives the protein CASSLGPEYSNQPQHF.

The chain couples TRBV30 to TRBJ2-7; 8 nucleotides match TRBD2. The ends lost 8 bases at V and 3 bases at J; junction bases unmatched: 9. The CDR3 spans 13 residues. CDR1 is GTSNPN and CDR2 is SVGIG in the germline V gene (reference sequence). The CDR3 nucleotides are TGTGCCCCCACACCGGGGGGGGACTACGAGCAGTACTTC. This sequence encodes CAPTPGGDYEQYF.

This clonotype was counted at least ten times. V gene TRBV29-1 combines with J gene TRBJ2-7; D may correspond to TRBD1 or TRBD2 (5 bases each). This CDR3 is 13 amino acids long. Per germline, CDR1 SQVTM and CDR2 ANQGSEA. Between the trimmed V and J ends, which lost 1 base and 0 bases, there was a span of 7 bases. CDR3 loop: CSVEGGFSYEQYF. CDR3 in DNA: TGCAGCGTTGAAGGGGGGTTCTCCTACGAGCAGTACTTC.

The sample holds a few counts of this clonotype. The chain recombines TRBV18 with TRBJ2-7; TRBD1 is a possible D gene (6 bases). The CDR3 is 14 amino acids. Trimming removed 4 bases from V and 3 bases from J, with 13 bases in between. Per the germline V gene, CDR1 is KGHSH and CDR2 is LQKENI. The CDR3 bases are TGTGCCAGCTCACTCCGGGACAACATCTACGAGCAGTACTTC. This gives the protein CASSLRDNIYEQYF.

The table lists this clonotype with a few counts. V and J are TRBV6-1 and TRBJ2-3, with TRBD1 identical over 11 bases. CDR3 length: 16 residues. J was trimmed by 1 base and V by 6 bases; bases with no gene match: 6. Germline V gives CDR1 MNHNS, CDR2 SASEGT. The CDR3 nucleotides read TGTGCCAGCAGCGGAGGGACAGGGGGACGCACAGATACGCAGTATTTT. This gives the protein CASSGGTGGRTDTQYF.

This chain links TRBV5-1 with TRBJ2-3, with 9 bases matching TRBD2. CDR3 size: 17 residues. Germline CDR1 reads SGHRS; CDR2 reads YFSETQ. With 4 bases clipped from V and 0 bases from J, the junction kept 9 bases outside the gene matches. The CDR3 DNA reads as TGCGCCAGCAGCCCTCATGGGACTAGCTTAAGCACAGATACGCAGTATTTT. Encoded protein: CASSPHGTSLSTDTQYF.

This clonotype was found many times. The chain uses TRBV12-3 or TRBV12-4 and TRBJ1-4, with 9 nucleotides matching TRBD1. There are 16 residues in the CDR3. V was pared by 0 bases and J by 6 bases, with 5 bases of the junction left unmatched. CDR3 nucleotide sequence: TGTGCCAGCAGTTTAGCGGCGACAGGGGGGTATGAAAAACTGTTTTTT. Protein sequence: CASSLAATGGYEKLFF.

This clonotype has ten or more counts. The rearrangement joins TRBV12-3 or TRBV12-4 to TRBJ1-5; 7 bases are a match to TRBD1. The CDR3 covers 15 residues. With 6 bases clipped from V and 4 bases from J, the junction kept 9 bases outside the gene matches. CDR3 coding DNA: TGTGCCAGCAGCCCCGGGACAGCGGAAAATCAGCCCCAGCATTTT. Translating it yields CASSPGTAENQPQHF.

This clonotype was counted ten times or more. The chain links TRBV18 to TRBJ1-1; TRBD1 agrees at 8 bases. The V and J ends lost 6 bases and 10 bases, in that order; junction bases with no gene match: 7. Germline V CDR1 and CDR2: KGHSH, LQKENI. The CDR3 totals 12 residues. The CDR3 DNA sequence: TGTGCCAGCTCCCCAGGTCAGGGGGCAGCTTTCTTT. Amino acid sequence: CASSPGQGAAFF.

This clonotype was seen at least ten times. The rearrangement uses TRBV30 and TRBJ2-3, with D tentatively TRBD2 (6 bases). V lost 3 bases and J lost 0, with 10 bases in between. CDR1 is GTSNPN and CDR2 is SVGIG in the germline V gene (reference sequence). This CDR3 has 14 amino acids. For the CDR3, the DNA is TGTGCCTGGAGCAGACTAGATAGCACAGATACGCAGTATTTT. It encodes CAWSRLDSTDTQYF.

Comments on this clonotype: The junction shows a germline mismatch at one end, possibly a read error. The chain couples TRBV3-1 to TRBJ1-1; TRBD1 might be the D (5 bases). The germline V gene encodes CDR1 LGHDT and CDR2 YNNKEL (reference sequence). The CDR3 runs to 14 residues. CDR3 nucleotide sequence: TGTGCCAACAGCCAAGCCGGGGCTACGACTGAAGCTTTCTTT. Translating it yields CANSQAGATTEAFF. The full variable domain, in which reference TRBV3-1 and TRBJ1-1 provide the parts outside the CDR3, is DTAVSQTPKYLVTQMGNDKSIKCEQNLGHDTMYWYKQDSKKFLKIMFSYNNKELIINETVPNRFSPKSPDKAHLNLHINSLELGDSAVYFCANSQAGATTEAFFGQGTRLTVV.

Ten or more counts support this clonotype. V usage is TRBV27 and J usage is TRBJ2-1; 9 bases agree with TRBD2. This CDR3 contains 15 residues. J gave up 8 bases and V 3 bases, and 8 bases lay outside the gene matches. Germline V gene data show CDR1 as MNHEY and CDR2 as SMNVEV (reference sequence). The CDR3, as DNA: TGTGCCAGCAGTTTTATGCGGGAGGGTGGGGATGAGCAGTTCTTC. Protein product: CASSFMREGGDEQFF.

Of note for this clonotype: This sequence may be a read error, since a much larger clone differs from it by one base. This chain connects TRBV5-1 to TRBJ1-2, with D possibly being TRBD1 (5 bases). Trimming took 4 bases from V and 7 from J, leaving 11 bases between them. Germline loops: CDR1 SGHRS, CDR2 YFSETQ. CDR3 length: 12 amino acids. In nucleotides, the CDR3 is TGCGCCAGCAGCGTTGACAGCTGTGGCTACACCTTC. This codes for CASSVDSCGYTF.

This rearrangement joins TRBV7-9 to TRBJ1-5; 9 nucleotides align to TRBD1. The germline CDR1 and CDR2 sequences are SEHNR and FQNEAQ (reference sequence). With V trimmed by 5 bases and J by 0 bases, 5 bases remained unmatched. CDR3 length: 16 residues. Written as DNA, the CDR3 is TGTGCCAGCAGCCTCCGGACAGGGGATAGCAATCAGCCCCAGCATTTT. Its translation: CASSLRTGDSNQPQHF. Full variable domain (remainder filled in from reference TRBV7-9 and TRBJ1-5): DTGVSQNPRHKITKRGQNVTFRCDPISEHNRLYWYRQTLGQGPEFLTYFQNEAQLEKSRLLSDRFSAERPKGSFSTLEIQRTEQGDSAMYLCASSLRTGDSNQPQHFGDGTRLSIL.

CDR3 coding DNA: TGCGCCAGCAGCTCAATTAGGACAGGGACCTACGAGCAGTACTTC. Translated, it gives CASSSIRTGTYEQYF. V is TRBV5-1 and J is TRBJ2-7, with 8 bases that match TRBD1. Trimming cost V 3 bases and J 2 bases; bases outside gene matches: 7. Germline lookup yields CDR1 SGHRS and CDR2 YFSETQ. This CDR3 is built from 15 residues.

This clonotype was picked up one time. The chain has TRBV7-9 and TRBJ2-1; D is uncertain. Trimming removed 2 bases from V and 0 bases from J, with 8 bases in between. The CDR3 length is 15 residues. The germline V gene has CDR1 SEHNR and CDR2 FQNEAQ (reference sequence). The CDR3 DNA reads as TGTGCCAGCAGCTTAAATGGTCGCTCCTACAATGAGCAGTTCTTC. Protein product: CASSLNGRSYNEQFF.

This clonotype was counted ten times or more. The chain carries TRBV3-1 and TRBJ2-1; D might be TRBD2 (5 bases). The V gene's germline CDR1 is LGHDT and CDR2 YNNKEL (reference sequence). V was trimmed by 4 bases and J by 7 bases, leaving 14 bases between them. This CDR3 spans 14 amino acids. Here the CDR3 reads CASSLVYGGNEQFF. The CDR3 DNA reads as TGTGCCAGCAGCCTCGTATACGGCGGGAATGAGCAGTTCTTC.

This chain's CDR3 is CASAPARSYGYTF. The CDR3 bases are TGTGCCAGCGCGCCGGCCCGGTCCTATGGCTACACCTTC. The chain recombines TRBV14 with TRBJ1-2; D not certain. Between the trimmed V and J ends, which lost 8 bases and 4 bases, there was a span of 14 bases. This CDR3 comprises 13 residues. The germline V gene encodes CDR1 SGHDN and CDR2 FVKESK.

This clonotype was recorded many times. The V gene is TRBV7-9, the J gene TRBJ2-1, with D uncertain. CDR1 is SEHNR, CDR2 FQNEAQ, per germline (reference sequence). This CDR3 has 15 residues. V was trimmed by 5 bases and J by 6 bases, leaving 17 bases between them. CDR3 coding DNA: TGTGCCAGCAGCCCCACGGCGGCCTACTCCAATGAGCAGTTCTTC. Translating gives CASSPTAAYSNEQFF.

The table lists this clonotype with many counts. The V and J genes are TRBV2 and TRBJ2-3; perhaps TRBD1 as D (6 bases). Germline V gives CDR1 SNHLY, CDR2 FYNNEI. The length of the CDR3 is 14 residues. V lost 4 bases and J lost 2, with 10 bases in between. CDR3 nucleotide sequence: TGTGCCAGCAGTGTGGGGGCGCCCACAGATACGCAGTATTTT. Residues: CASSVGAPTDTQYF. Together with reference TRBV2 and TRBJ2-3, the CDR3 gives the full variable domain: EPEVTQTPSHQVTQMGQEVILRCVPISNHLYFYWYRQILGQKVEFLVSFYNNEISEKSEIFDDQFSVERPDGSNFTLKIRSTKLEDSAMYFCASSVGAPTDTQYFGPGTRLTVL.

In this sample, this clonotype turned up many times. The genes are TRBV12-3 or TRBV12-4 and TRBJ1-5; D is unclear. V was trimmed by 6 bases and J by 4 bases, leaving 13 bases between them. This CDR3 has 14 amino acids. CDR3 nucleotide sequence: TGTGCCAGCAGCCGGGCCCGGGGTAATCAGCCCCAGCATTTT. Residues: CASSRARGNQPQHF.

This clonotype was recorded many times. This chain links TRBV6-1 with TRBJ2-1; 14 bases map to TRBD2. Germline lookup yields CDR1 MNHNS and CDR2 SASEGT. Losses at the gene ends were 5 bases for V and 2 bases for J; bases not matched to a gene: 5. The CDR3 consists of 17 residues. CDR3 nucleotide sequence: TGTGCCAGCAGTTATTGGACTAGCGGGAGGACCTACAATGAGCAGTTCTTC. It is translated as CASSYWTSGRTYNEQFF.

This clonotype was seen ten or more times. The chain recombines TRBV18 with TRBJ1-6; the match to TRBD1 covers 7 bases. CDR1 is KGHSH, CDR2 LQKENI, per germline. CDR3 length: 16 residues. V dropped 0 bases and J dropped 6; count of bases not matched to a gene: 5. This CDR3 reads CASSPPKGALNSPLHF. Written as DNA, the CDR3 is TGTGCCAGCTCACCACCGAAGGGGGCCCTTAATTCACCCCTCCACTTT.

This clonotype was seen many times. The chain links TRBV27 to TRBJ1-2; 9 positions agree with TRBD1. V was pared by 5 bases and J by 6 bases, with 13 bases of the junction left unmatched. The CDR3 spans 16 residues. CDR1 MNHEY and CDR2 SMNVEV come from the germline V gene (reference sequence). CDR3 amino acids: CASSPRTGVGLDGYTF. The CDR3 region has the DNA TGTGCCAGCAGTCCCCGGACAGGGGTGGGCCTGGATGGCTACACCTTC.

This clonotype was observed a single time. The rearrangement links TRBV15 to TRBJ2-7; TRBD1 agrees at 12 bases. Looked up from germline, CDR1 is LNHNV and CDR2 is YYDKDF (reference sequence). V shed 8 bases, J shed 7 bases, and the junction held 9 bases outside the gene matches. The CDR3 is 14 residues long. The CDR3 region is CATSRDRGLGEQYF. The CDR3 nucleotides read TGTGCCACCTCCCGGGACAGGGGGCTCGGAGAGCAGTACTTC.

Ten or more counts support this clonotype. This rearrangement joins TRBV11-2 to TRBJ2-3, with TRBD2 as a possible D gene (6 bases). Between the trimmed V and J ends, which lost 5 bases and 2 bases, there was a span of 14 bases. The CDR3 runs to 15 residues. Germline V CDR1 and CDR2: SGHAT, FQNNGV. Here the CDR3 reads CASSPNGGYTDTQYF. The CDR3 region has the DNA TGTGCCAGCAGCCCCAATGGGGGGTACACAGATACGCAGTATTTT.

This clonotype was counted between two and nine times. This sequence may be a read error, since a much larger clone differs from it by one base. The CDR3 nucleotides read TGTGCCAGCAGTTTGCGCCATAACGGGGATACGCAGTATTTT. This encodes CASSLRHNGDTQYF. V is TRBV27 and J is TRBJ2-3; D is undetermined. The CDR3 has 14 amino acids. The germline gives CDR1 MNHEY, CDR2 SMNVEV (reference sequence). The V gene lost 3 bases and the J gene lost 6 bases, with 13 bases spanning the gap.

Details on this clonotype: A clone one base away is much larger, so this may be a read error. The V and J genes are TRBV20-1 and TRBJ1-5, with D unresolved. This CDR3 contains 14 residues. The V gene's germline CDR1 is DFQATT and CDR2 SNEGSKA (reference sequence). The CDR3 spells CSVDRAYSNQPRHF. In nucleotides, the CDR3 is TGCAGTGTAGATAGAGCTTATAGCAATCAGCCCCGGCATTTT.

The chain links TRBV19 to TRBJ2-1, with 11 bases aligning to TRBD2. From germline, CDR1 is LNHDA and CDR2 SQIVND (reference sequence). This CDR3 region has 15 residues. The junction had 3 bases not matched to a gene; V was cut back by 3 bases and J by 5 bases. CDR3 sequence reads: CASSIALAGDNEQFF. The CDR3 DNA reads TGTGCCAGTAGTATCGCACTAGCGGGAGACAATGAGCAGTTCTTC. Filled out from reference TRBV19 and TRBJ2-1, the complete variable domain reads DGGITQSPKYLFRKEGQNVTLSCEQNLNHDAMYWYRQDPGQGLRLIYYSQIVNDFQKGDIAEGYSVSREKKESFPLTVTSAQKNPTAFYLCASSIALAGDNEQFFGPGTRLTVL.